The rows below give T cell receptor beta chains drawn from one sample of a study of OX40 agonist ivuxolimab in advanced cancers. Clones were read by immunoSEQ multiplex PCR, and TCRdb kept only the in-frame ones, dropping some. There are fewer than 25,000 clones in the sample; 78% occur only once, and around 15% lies in the top ten. The source material was CD4+ or CD8+ T cells sorted from blood, sampled in a trial of the OX40 agonist ivuxolimab. The receptor set was obtained from an adult with an advanced solid tumor such as melanoma, head and neck, liver or kidney cancer. The CDR3 runs from the conserved cysteine through the conserved F or W. A D gene is named only where the DNA matches it firmly. Only some rows state a clone size, as once, few, many or a class for expanded clones.

D	V	J	size	CDR3	DNA
-	TRBV4-1	TRBJ2-5	-	CASSPTTGIWETQYF	TGCGCCAGCAGTCCGACCACAGGGATTTGGGAGACCCAGTACTTC
TRBD1	TRBV18	TRBJ1-1	-	CASSFVGQGLNTEAFF	TGTGCCAGCTCATTTGTGGGACAGGGGTTGAACACTGAAGCTTTCTTT
TRBD2	TRBV7-3	TRBJ2-3	-	CASSLTPSGIATDTQYF	TGTGCCAGCAGCTTAACGCCTAGCGGGATCGCTACAGATACGCAGTATTTT
-	TRBV5-6	TRBJ2-7	-	CASSPGGGSYEQYF	TGTGCCAGCAGCCCGGGTGGGGGGTCCTACGAGCAGTACTTC
-	TRBV7-3	TRBJ2-3	-	CASSLEPGTDTQYF	TGTGCCAGCAGCCTGGAGCCAGGCACAGATACGCAGTATTTT
-	TRBV29-1	TRBJ2-7	-	CSVSRSGEQYF	TGCAGCGTTAGCCGTTCGGGCGAGCAGTACTTC
-	TRBV7-9	TRBJ2-5	-	CASTPNGQGRLYF	TGTGCCAGCACCCCAAATGGGCAGGGGCGGTTGTACTTC
-	TRBV19	TRBJ1-1	-	CASILTEAFF	TGTGCCAGTATCCTGACTGAAGCTTTCTTT
-	TRBV4-3	TRBJ2-1	-	CASSQDWASGDEQFF	TGCGCCAGCAGCCAAGATTGGGCTAGTGGCGATGAGCAGTTCTTC
-	TRBV7-9	TRBJ1-1	-	CASSRGGKGDTEAFF	TGTGCCAGCAGCCGTGGGGGGAAGGGAGATACTGAAGCTTTCTTT
-	TRBV30	TRBJ2-2	few	CAWSLLNTGELFF	TGTGCCTGGAGTCTATTGAACACCGGGGAGCTGTTTTTT
-	TRBV9	TRBJ1-2	few	CASSGAWANYGYTF	TGTGCCAGCAGCGGGGCCTGGGCTAACTATGGCTACACCTTC
-	TRBV28	TRBJ2-5	-	CASSLSGGSETQYF	TGTGCCAGCAGTTTATCTGGGGGCTCGGAGACCCAGTACTTC
TRBD1	TRBV6-5	TRBJ1-5	once	CASSTGGIQPQHF	TGTGCCAGCAGTACAGGGGGGATTCAGCCCCAGCATTTT
-	TRBV28	TRBJ2-7	-	CASSLSRGATYF	TGTGCCAGCAGTCTCTCTCGCGGGGCTACGTACTTC
-	TRBV28	TRBJ2-3	-	CASTPGTSTDTQYF	TGTGCCAGCACCCCCGGGACTAGCACAGATACGCAGTATTTT
-	TRBV6-5	TRBJ1-1	-	CASRGGPRSEAFF	TGTGCCAGCAGGGGGGGACCCCGATCGGAAGCTTTCTTT
-	TRBV7-2	TRBJ2-3	-	CASNTFANTQYF	TGTGCCAGCAATACCTTCGCTAATACGCAGTATTTT
-	TRBV5-1	TRBJ2-7	-	CASSLEGRHEQYF	TGCGCCAGCAGCTTGGAAGGGAGACACGAGCAGTACTTC
-	TRBV30	TRBJ1-1	few	CACGLVRTEAFF	TGTGCCTGTGGGCTGGTAAGAACTGAAGCTTTCTTT
-	TRBV5-1	TRBJ1-5	once	CASSLEPAQRGQPQHF	TGCGCCAGCAGCTTGGAACCCGCACAGCGAGGCCAGCCCCAGCATTTT
-	TRBV5-1	TRBJ2-7	-	CASSPGQGLGEQYF	TGCGCCAGCAGCCCGGGGCAGGGATTGGGCGAGCAGTACTTC
-	TRBV11-3	TRBJ2-3	-	CASSFGPKQYF	TGTGCCAGCAGCTTCGGCCCTAAGCAGTATTTT
-	TRBV5-6	TRBJ2-3	-	CASSVRRTGTDTQYF	TGTGCCAGCAGCGTGCGACGGACGGGCACAGATACGCAGTATTTT
-	TRBV11-3	TRBJ2-1	once	CASSSGHNEQFF	TGTGCCAGCAGCTCAGGGCACAATGAGCAGTTCTTC
-	TRBV19	TRBJ1-5	-	CASSIGRGRQPQHF	TGTGCCAGTAGTATAGGTAGGGGACGTCAGCCCCAGCATTTT
-	TRBV7-3	TRBJ2-6	once	CASSPAGVPRLGANVLTF	TGTGCCAGCAGCCCAGCTGGGGTCCCTCGTTTAGGGGCCAACGTCCTGACTTTC
-	TRBV9	TRBJ2-5	once	CASSVETQGGRETQYF	TGTGCCAGCAGCGTAGAAACCCAAGGGGGGCGGGAGACCCAGTACTTC
TRBD2	TRBV6-6	TRBJ2-1	-	CASTTTSSGREFF	TGTGCCAGCACCACGACCAGTTCAGGGAGGGAGTTCTTC
TRBD2	TRBV4-2	TRBJ2-3	-	CASSQDSMAGGTQYF	TGTGCCAGCAGCCAAGATTCAATGGCGGGGGGAACGCAGTATTTT
TRBD2	TRBV7-2	TRBJ2-7	-	CASSPGLAASYEQYF	TGCGCCAGCAGCCCGGGACTAGCGGCATCTTACGAGCAGTACTTC
-	TRBV6-5	TRBJ1-1	-	CASSYGFTEAFF	TGTGCCAGCAGTTACGGTTTCACTGAAGCTTTCTTT
TRBD1	TRBV6-5	TRBJ1-1	-	CASRVRDRGPEAFF	TGTGCCAGCAGAGTCCGGGACAGGGGTCCTGAAGCTTTCTTT
TRBD2	TRBV5-4	TRBJ2-7	-	CASSGRGAYEQYF	TGTGCCAGCAGCGGACGGGGGGCCTACGAGCAGTACTTC
-	TRBV25-1	TRBJ1-1	-	CASSGTGQGLSEAFF	TGTGCCAGCAGTGGGACCGGTCAGGGGCTATCTGAAGCTTTCTTT
TRBD1	TRBV30	TRBJ1-2	-	CAWSPRTGYAYGYTF	TGTGCCTGGAGTCCTCGGACAGGGTATGCCTATGGCTACACCTTC
-	TRBV7-2	TRBJ2-3	-	CASSFGTEKDF	TGTGCCAGCAGCTTCGGGACTGAAAAGGATTTT
-	TRBV4-3	TRBJ1-2	-	CASSQENGPNYGYTF	TGCGCCAGCAGCCAAGAAAATGGACCTAACTATGGCTACACCTTC
-	TRBV21-1	TRBJ1-2	-	CASRQCYGYTF	TGTGCCAGCCGTCAGTGCTATGGCTACACCTTC
-	TRBV11-2	TRBJ2-1	-	CASSLSSNNEQFF	TGTGCCAGCAGCTTGAGCTCGAACAATGAGCAGTTCTTC
-	TRBV18	TRBJ1-1	-	CASSPLTGRNTEAFF	TGTGCCAGCTCACCACTTACGGGGCGGAACACTGAAGCTTTCTTT